One sample yielded the 8 T cell receptor beta chains listed below, sequenced in a study of shared clonotypes between healthy human individuals. The data were produced by immunoSEQ multiplex PCR, yet TCRdb's version contains in-frame clones alone and is incomplete. The sample yields around 200,000 clones, 66% seen once. The sample was memory CD4+ T cells sorted from blood. Stated subset: CD45RA-negative fraction. The receptors stem from a man aged 30 to 39 in good health.

The chain employs TRBV30 and TRBJ2-7, with a tentative D call TRBD2 (5 bases). V was trimmed by 4 bases and J by 4 bases, leaving 11 bases between them. Germline V lookup: CDR1 GTSNPN, CDR2 SVGIG (reference sequence). The length of the CDR3 is 12 residues. This CDR3 reads CAWMASRYEQYF. The CDR3 region has the DNA TGTGCCTGGATGGCTAGCCGGTACGAGCAGTACTTC.

The V call is TRBV5-5, the J call TRBJ2-6; 7 nucleotides align to TRBD2. Germline V lookup: CDR1 SGHKS, CDR2 YYEKEE (reference sequence). The junction had 13 bases not matched to a gene; V was cut back by 3 bases and J by 4 bases. CDR3 length: 18 amino acids. Written as DNA, the CDR3 is TGTGCCAGCAGCTCTCAGACTAGCCCCTTCTCCGGGGCCAACGTCCTGACTTTC. This sequence encodes CASSSQTSPFSGANVLTF. The full variable domain, with the rest looked up from reference TRBV5-5 and TRBJ2-6, is DAGVTQSPTHLIKTRGQQVTLRCSPISGHKSVSWYQQVLGQGPQFIFQYYEKEERGRGNFPDRFSARQFPNYSSELNVNALLLGDSALYLCASSSQTSPFSGANVLTFGAGSRLTVL.

The rearrangement uses TRBV7-2 and TRBJ2-5, with D unresolved. This CDR3 is built from 12 residues. CDR1 is SGHTA, CDR2 FQGNSA, per germline. Trimming took off 3 bases at V and 5 bases at J, with 7 bases between the two ends. Here the CDR3 reads CASSFLGETQYF. The CDR3, as DNA: TGTGCCAGCAGCTTCCTCGGGGAGACCCAGTACTTC.

This sequence joins TRBV5-4 and TRBJ2-7, with D maybe TRBD2 (5 bases). V dropped 4 bases and J dropped 1 base, with 12 bases sitting between them. The CDR3 is 14 amino acids. Germline V lookup: CDR1 SGHNT, CDR2 YYREEE (reference sequence). Written as DNA, the CDR3 is TGTGCCAGCAGCCCGGGCCGGGGTTCCTACGAGCAGTACTTC. Translated, it gives CASSPGRGSYEQYF.

The chain joins TRBV5-1 to TRBJ2-7; a weak D match, TRBD2 (5 bases). CDR3 length equals 18 residues. With 0 bases removed from V and 1 base from J, the gap between germline ends came to 20 bases. Germline-derived CDR1 and CDR2 are SGHRS and YFSETQ. For the CDR3, the DNA is TGCGCCAGCAGCTTGGGCCCTTCCGACTACAGCAGATCCTACGAGCAGTACTTC. Translating it yields CASSLGPSDYSRSYEQYF.

The J gene is TRBJ2-5, the V gene TRBV7-9; D is perhaps TRBD1 (6 bases). CDR1 is SEHNR, CDR2 FQNEAQ, per germline (reference sequence). The CDR3 is 14 amino acids. V lost 5 bases, J lost 5 bases, and 15 bases lay in between. Here the CDR3 reads CASSLTDRPETQYF. The CDR3 nucleotides read TGTGCCAGCAGCCTTACCGACAGGCCGGAGACCCAGTACTTC.

The genes are TRBV6-1 and TRBJ2-7, with D maybe TRBD1 (5 bases). This CDR3 is built from 14 residues. Germline V gene lookup returns CDR1 MNHNS and CDR2 SASEGT. V lost 3 bases to trimming and J lost 3 bases, with 12 bases between them. The CDR3 DNA follows: TGTGCCAGCAGTGATCAGGGCTTTAGCTACGAGCAGTACTTC. Protein product: CASSDQGFSYEQYF.

The CDR3 bases are TGCGCCAGCAGGGACAGGGGGCGCTACGAGCAGTACTTC. Its protein product is CASRDRGRYEQYF. The chain combines TRBV23-1 with TRBJ2-7; 11 bases map to TRBD1. TRBV23-1 is labeled an ORF, and its function is uncertain. This CDR3 has 13 residues. J lost 3 bases, V lost 6 bases, and 1 base had no gene match.